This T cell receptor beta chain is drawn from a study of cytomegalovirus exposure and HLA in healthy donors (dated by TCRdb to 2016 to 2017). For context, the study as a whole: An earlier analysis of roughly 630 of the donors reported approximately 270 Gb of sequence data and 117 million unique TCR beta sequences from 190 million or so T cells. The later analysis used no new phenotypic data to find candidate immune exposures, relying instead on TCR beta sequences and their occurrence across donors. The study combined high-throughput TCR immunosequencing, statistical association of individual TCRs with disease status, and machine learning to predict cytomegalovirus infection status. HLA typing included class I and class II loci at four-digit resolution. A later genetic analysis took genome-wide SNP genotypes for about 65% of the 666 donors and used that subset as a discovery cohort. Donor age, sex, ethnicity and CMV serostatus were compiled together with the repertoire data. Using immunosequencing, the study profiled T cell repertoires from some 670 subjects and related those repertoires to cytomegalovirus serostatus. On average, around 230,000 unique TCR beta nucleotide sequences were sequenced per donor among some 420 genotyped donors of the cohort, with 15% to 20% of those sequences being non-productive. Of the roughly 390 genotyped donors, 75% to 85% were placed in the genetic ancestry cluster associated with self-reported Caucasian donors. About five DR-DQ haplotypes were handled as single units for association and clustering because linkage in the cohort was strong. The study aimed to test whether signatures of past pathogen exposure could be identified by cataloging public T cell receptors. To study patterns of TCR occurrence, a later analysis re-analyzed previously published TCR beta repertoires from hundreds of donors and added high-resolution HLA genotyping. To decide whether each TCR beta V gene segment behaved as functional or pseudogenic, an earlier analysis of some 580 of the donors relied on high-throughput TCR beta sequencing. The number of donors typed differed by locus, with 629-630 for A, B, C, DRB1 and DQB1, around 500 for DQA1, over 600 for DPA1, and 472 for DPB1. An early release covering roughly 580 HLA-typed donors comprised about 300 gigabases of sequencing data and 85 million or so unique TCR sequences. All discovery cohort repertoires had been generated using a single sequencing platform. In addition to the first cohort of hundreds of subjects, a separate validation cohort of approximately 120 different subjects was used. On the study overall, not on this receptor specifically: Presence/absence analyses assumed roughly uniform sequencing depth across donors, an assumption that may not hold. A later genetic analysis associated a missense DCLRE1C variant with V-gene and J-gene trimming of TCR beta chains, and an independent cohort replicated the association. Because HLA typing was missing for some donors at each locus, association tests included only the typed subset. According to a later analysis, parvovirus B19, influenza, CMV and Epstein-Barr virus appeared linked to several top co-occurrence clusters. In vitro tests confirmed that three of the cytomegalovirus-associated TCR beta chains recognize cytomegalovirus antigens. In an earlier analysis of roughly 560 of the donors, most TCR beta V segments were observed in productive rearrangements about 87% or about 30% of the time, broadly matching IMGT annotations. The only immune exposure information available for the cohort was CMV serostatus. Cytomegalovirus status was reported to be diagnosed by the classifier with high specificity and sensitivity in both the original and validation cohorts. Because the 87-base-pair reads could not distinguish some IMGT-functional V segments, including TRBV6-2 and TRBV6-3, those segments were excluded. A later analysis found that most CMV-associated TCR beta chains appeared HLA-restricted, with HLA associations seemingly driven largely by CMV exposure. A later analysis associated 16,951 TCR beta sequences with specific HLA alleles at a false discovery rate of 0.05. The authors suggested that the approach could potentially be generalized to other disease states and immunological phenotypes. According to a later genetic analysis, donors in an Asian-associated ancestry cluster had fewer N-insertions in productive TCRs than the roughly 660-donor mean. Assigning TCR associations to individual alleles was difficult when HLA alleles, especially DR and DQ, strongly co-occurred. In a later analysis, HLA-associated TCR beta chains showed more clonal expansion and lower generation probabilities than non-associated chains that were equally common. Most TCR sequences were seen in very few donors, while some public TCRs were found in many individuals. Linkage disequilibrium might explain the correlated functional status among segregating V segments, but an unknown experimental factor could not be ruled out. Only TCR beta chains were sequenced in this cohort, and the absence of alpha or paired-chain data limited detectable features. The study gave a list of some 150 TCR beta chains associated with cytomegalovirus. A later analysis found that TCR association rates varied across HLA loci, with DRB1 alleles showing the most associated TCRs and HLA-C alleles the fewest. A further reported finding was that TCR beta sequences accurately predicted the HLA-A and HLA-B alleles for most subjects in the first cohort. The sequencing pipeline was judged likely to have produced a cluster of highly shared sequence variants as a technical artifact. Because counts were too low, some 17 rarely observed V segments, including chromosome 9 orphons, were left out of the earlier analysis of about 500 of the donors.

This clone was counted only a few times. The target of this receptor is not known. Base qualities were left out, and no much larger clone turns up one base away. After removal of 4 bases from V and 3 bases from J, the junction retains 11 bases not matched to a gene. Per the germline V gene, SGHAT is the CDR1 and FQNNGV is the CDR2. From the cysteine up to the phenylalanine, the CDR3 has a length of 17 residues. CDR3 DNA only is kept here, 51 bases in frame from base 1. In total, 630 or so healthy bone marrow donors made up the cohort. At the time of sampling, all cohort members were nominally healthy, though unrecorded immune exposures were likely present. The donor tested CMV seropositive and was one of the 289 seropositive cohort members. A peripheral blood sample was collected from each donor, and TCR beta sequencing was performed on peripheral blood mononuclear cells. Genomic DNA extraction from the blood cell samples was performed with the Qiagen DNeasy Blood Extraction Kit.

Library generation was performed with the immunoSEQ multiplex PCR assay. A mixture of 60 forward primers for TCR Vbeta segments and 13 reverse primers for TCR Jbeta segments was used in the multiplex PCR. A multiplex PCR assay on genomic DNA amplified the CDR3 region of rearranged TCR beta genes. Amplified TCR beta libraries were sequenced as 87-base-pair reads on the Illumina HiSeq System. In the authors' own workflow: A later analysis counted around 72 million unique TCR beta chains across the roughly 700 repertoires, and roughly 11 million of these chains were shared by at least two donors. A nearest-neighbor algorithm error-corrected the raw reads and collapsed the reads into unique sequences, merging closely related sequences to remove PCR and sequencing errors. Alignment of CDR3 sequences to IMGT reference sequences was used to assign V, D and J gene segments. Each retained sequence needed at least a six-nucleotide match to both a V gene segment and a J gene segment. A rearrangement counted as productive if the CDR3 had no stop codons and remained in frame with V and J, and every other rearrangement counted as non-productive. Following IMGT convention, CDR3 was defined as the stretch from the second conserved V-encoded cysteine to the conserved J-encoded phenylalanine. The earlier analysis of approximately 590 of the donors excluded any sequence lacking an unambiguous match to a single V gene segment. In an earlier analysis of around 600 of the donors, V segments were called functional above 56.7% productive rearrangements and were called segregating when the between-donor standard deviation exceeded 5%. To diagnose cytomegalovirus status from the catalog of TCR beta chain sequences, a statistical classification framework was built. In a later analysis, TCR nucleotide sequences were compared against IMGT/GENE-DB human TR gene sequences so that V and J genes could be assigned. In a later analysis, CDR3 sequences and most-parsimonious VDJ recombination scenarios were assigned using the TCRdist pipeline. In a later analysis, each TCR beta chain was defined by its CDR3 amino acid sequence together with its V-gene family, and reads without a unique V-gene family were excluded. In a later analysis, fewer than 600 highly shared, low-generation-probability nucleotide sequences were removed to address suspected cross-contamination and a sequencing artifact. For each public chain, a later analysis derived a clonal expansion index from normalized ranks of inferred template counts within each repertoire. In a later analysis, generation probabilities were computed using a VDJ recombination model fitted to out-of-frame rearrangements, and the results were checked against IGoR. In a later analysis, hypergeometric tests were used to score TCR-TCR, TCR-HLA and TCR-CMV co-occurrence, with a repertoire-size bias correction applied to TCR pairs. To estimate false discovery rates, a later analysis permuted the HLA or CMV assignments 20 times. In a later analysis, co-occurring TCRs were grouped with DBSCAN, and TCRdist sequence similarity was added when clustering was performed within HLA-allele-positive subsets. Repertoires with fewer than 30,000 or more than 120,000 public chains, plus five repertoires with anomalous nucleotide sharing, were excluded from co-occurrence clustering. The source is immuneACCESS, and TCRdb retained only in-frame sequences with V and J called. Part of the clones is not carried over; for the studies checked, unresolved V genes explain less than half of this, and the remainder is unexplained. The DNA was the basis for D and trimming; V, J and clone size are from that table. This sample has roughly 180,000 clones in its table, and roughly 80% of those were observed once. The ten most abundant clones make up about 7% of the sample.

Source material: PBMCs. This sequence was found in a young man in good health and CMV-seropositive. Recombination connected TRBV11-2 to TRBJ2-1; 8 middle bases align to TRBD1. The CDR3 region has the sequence CASSYSFGTGDYNEQFF. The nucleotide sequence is TGTGCCAGCAGCTACTCTTTCGGGACAGGTGACTACAATGAGCAGTTCTTC.